This TCR beta chain is from a study of graft-versus-host responses after intestinal transplantation. Study background: Recipients had transplants, and these were multivisceral, liver-intestinal, or isolated intestinal.

Sequenced by immunoSEQ multiplex PCR; TCRdb stores in-frame clones only, minus some. This table holds approximately 20,000 clones, about 91% found once. This clone came up once. The V gene lost 6 bases and the J gene lost 1 base, with 16 bases spanning the gap. The germline gives CDR1 MNHEY, CDR2 SMNVEV (reference sequence). This CDR3 contains 15 residues. This clonotype was sampled from a human patient who received an intestinal transplant, so some T cells may come from the graft donor. The input for sequencing was PBMCs, taken around 65 days after intestinal transplantation. This chain joins TRBV27 and TRBJ2-7; no firm D call. DNA of the CDR3: TGTGCCAGCAGCTACTTTACGGACGGATCCTACGAGCAGTACTTC. Residues: CASSYFTDGSYEQYF.